These 17 T cell receptor beta chains came from one sample sequenced in a study of regulatory and conventional T cells in RAG deficiency. Profiling relied on immunoSEQ multiplex PCR, and the TCRdb table lists in-frame clones only, not all of them. This table holds about 12,000 clones, approximately 94% found once. Regulatory T cells were sorted from blood as CD4+ CD25-high CD127-low cells. The same data also went into a second study, on regulatory T cells. That paper notes: The PCR used 52 TRBV and 13 TRBJ primers.

Sequencing input: CD127- CD25+ CD4+ Tregs sorted from blood. Receptor source: a human donor in good health.

The CDR3 protein is CASISREGNEQFF. The CDR3 DNA reads as TGCGCCAGCATAAGCAGGGAGGGTAATGAGCAGTTCTTC. The genes are TRBV5-1 and TRBJ2-1; 7 positions agree with TRBD2. This CDR3 contains 13 residues. The germline V gene encodes CDR1 SGHRS and CDR2 YFSETQ. Germline trimming cut 6 bases from V and 7 bases from J; bases unmatched to any gene: 7.

The V and J genes are TRBV9 and TRBJ1-4, with 7 positions matching TRBD1. This CDR3 has 15 residues. CDR1 is SGDLS, CDR2 YYNGEE, per germline. J was trimmed by 8 bases and V by 1 base; bases with no gene match: 8. This CDR3 reads CASSVLTGDGEKLFF. The DNA for the CDR3 is TGTGCCAGCAGCGTACTAACAGGGGATGGAGAAAAACTGTTTTTT.

This rearrangement joins TRBV18 to TRBJ1-6; D possibly corresponds to TRBD1 (6 bases). Trimming left V 4 bases short and J 0 bases short, with 10 bases between. In germline, CDR1 is KGHSH, CDR2 LQKENI. The CDR3 totals 16 residues. As DNA, the CDR3 is TGTGCCAGCTCACTAGACAGGAGCTCCTATAATTCACCCCTCCACTTT. Residues: CASSLDRSSYNSPLHF.

The gene calls are TRBV11-2 and TRBJ1-6; D uncertain. The CDR3 totals 16 residues. Trimming took 3 bases from V and 0 from J, leaving 9 bases between them. Germline CDR1 reads SGHAT; CDR2 reads FQNNGV. The CDR3: CASSFYSSSYNSPLHF. CDR3 bases: TGTGCCAGCAGCTTCTACTCGAGCTCCTATAATTCACCCCTCCACTTT. Complete variable domain (other parts from reference TRBV11-2 and TRBJ1-6): EAGVAQSPRYKIIEKRQSVAFWCNPISGHATLYWYQQILGQGPKLLIQFQNNGVVDDSQLPKDRFSAERLKGVDSTLKIQPAKLEDSAVYLCASSFYSSSYNSPLHFGNGTRLTVT.

This chain links TRBV28 with TRBJ1-1, with a weak D call TRBD1 (5 bases). Germline CDR1 MDHEN, CDR2 SYDVKM. The V and J ends lost 3 bases and 12 bases respectively, with 14 bases between them. The CDR3 has 12 amino acids. CDR3 residues: CASSFWTPQPFF. CDR3 DNA: TGTGCCAGCAGTTTCTGGACACCTCAACCTTTCTTT.

The gene calls are TRBV10-3 and TRBJ2-4; no reliable D call. The germline V gene encodes CDR1 ENHRY and CDR2 SYGVKD. CDR3 length: 14 residues. Deletions cut 3 bases from V and 2 bases from J, with 8 bases between. The CDR3 nucleotides read TGTGCCATCAGTGACAGTTCAACCAAAAACATTCAGTACTTC. Its protein product is CAISDSSTKNIQYF.

The genes are TRBV18 and TRBJ2-5; 8 bases map to TRBD1. The CDR3 consists of 16 residues. The germline CDR1 and CDR2 sequences are KGHSH and LQKENI. After removal of 3 bases from V and 3 bases from J, the junction contained 9 bases not matched to a gene. The DNA of the CDR3 is TGTGCCAGCTCACCTCGACAGGGGCTCTCTGAAGAGACCCAGTACTTC. It yields the protein CASSPRQGLSEETQYF.

About this clone itself: This CDR3 is also generated by other DNA sequences in the sample. The chain has TRBV6-5 and TRBJ1-6; a possible D gene is TRBD1 (5 bases). From germline, CDR1 is MNHEY and CDR2 SVGAGI. V was clipped by 6 bases and J by 4 bases, with 13 bases between them. CDR3 length: 15 amino acids. The CDR3 protein is CASRVDSAYNSPLHF. In DNA, the CDR3 is TGTGCCAGCAGAGTAGACAGCGCGTATAATTCACCCCTCCACTTT.

The chain joins TRBV6-1 to TRBJ1-1; maybe TRBD1 (5 bases). Germline V gives CDR1 MNHNS, CDR2 SASEGT. The CDR3 loop spans 13 amino acids. Deletions cut 6 bases from V and 0 bases from J, with 8 bases between. The DNA for the CDR3 is TGTGCCAGCAGAGGACACCTGAACACTGAAGCTTTCTTT. Residues: CASRGHLNTEAFF.

This clone was seen a single time. The CDR3: CASSLGTSGSWLYEQYF. The DNA of the CDR3 is TGTGCCAGCAGTTTGGGGACTAGCGGGTCTTGGCTCTACGAGCAGTACTTC. V usage is TRBV28 and J usage is TRBJ2-7; TRBD2 agrees at 12 bases. The germline V gene encodes CDR1 MDHEN and CDR2 SYDVKM. V lost 3 bases, J lost 3 bases, and 9 bases stayed unmatched. The CDR3 loop spans 17 amino acids.

The J gene is TRBJ2-7, the V gene TRBV28, with 7 bases fitting TRBD1. This CDR3 has 18 amino acids. V lost 4 bases and J lost 0; bases outside the gene matches: 15. CDR1 and CDR2 (germline): MDHEN, SYDVKM. CDR3 loop: CASSSHRGQPESSYEQYF. The CDR3 DNA is TGTGCCAGCAGTTCCCATAGGGGACAGCCCGAAAGCTCCTACGAGCAGTACTTC.

This chain joins TRBV29-1 and TRBJ2-7; 7 bases match TRBD1. The germline CDR1 and CDR2 sequences are SQVTM and ANQGSEA. The CDR3 length is 16 residues. V was pared by 1 base and J by 3 bases, with 12 bases of the junction left unmatched. The CDR3 is CSVEGLALGQNYEQYF. CDR3 sequence (DNA): TGCAGCGTTGAAGGGTTAGCTTTGGGACAGAACTACGAGCAGTACTTC.

DNA of the CDR3: TGTGCCAGCAGCCCCCGACAGGGAACGGAAGCTTTCTTT. As protein: CASSPRQGTEAFF. The chain links TRBV9 to TRBJ1-1; 7 bases fit TRBD1. The germline gives CDR1 SGDLS, CDR2 YYNGEE. Trimming cost V 4 bases and J 8 bases; bases outside gene matches: 8. This CDR3 is 13 amino acids long.

The chain couples TRBV19 to TRBJ2-1; 15 bases map to TRBD2. In germline, CDR1 is LNHDA, CDR2 SQIVND (reference sequence). V lost 6 bases and J lost 4; bases outside the gene matches: 7. The CDR3 has 17 amino acids. The CDR3 DNA reads TGTGCCAGTAGCGGCAGCGGACTAGCGGGGGGGTACAATGAGCAGTTCTTC. Amino acid sequence: CASSGSGLAGGYNEQFF. Variable domain in full (rest from reference TRBV19 and TRBJ2-1): DGGITQSPKYLFRKEGQNVTLSCEQNLNHDAMYWYRQDPGQGLRLIYYSQIVNDFQKGDIAEGYSVSREKKESFPLTVTSAQKNPTAFYLCASSGSGLAGGYNEQFFGPGTRLTVL.

The chain combines TRBV7-9 with TRBJ1-2; 9 bases agree with TRBD1. The V gene's germline CDR1 is SEHNR and CDR2 FQNEAQ (reference sequence). The CDR3 runs to 15 residues. The trim removed 5 bases at V and 2 bases at J, leaving 6 bases unmatched. Here the CDR3 reads CASSLRTGDNYGYTF. The CDR3 nucleotides read TGTGCCAGCAGCCTGAGGACAGGGGACAACTATGGCTACACCTTC.

This chain uses TRBV5-4 with TRBJ2-7; 8 bases are a match to TRBD2. This CDR3 contains 14 residues. The trim removed 2 bases at V and 0 bases at J, leaving 1 base unmatched. Germline V gives CDR1 SGHNT, CDR2 YYREEE (reference sequence). The CDR3 is CASSFGGDSYEQYF. CDR3 nucleotides: TGTGCCAGCAGCTTCGGGGGGGACTCCTACGAGCAGTACTTC. Variable domain in full (rest from reference TRBV5-4 and TRBJ2-7): ETGVTQSPTHLIKTRGQQVTLRCSSQSGHNTVSWYQQALGQGPQFIFQYYREEENGRGNFPPRFSGLQFPNYSSELNVNALELDDSALYLCASSFGGDSYEQYFGPGTRLTVT.

The V gene is TRBV7-8, the J gene TRBJ1-1; D perhaps matches TRBD1 (5 bases). The germline V and J ends were trimmed by 6 bases and 1 base, with 9 bases remaining between them. This CDR3 has 13 amino acids. In germline, CDR1 is SGHVS, CDR2 FQNEAQ. This chain's CDR3 is CASRPQGNTEAFF. CDR3 nucleotide sequence: TGTGCCAGCAGACCCCAGGGGAACACTGAAGCTTTCTTT.